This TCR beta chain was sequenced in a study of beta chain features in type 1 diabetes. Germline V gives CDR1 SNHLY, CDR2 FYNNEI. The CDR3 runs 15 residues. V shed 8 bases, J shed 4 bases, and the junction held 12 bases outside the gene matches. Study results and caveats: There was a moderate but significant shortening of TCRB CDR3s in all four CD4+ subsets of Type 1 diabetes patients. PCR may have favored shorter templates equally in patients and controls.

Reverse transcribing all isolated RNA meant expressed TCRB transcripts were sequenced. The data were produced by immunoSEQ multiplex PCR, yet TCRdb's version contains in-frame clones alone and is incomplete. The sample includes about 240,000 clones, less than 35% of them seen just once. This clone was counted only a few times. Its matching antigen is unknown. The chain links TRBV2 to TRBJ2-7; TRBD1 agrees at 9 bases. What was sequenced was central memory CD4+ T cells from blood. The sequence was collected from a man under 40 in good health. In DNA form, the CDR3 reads TGTGCCAGCCGTGCCCGATGGACAGGGGAATACGAGCAGTACTTC. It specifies CASRARWTGEYEQYF.